A single sample is the source of the 15 T cell receptor beta chains below, sequenced in a study of beta chain features in type 1 diabetes. These receptors lack a known antigen. The whole isolated RNA underwent reverse transcription, so sequencing captured expressed TCRB transcripts. TCRdb's copy holds only in-frame clones and misses some; the assay was immunoSEQ multiplex PCR. The sample holds 600,000 to 750,000 clones; around 11% are singletons and the top ten take more than 0.09%. Regarding the study as a whole: There was a moderate but significant shortening of TCRB CDR3s in all four CD4+ subsets of Type 1 diabetes patients.

Sequenced: naive CD4+ T cells from blood. The receptor set was obtained from a man aged 25 to 45 with type 1 diabetes.

This chain links TRBV27 with TRBJ2-6; D may be TRBD1 (5 bases). The CDR3 totals 16 residues. The germline CDR1 and CDR2 sequences are MNHEY and SMNVEV (reference sequence). Trimming shortened V by 5 bases and J by 2 bases, and 13 bases separated the two germline ends. CDR3 protein: CASSEGAFPGANVLTF. The CDR3 nucleotides are TGTGCCAGCAGTGAAGGGGCTTTCCCTGGGGCCAACGTCCTGACTTTC.

CDR3 sequence: CASSSTSGGSYEQYF. The CDR3 bases are TGTGCCAGCAGTTCCACTAGCGGGGGATCCTACGAGCAGTACTTC. This rearrangement joins TRBV6-5 to TRBJ2-7; 11 bases align to TRBD2. Unmatched junction bases numbered 3, after V lost 4 bases and J lost 1 base. CDR3 size: 15 residues. From germline, CDR1 is MNHEY and CDR2 SVGAGI.

This clone was counted only a few times. The gene calls are TRBV9 and TRBJ2-5; TRBD2 matches at 8 bases. After removal of 3 bases from V and 3 bases from J, the junction contained 7 bases not matched to a gene. The length of the CDR3 is 15 residues. Germline V gives CDR1 SGDLS, CDR2 YYNGEE. The CDR3 loop reads CASSAHSGEEETQYF. CDR3 bases: TGTGCCAGCAGCGCACATAGCGGGGAAGAAGAGACCCAGTACTTC.

This clone was seen more than once but under ten times. The CDR3 DNA follows: TGTGCCAGCAGCCCCGGGCAGGGTGTTGTTACTTTCTTT. It encodes CASSPGQGVVTFF. The J gene is TRBJ1-1, the V gene TRBV7-9, with D possibly TRBD1 on 5 matching bases. Germline CDR1 reads SEHNR; CDR2 reads FQNEAQ (reference sequence). The CDR3 has 13 residues. V was pared by 5 bases and J by 12 bases, with 19 bases between.

This clone turned up a few times. The gene calls are TRBV2 and TRBJ1-5, with D hard to call. The V end was cut by 7 bases, the J end by 3 bases, with 10 bases between. The CDR3 has 13 residues. CDR1 SNHLY and CDR2 FYNNEI come from the germline V gene. The CDR3: CASTSDSNQPQHF. CDR3 nucleotide sequence: TGTGCCAGCACGTCGGACTCCAATCAGCCCCAGCATTTT.

The rearrangement joins TRBV5-1 to TRBJ2-1; 9 bases match TRBD1. CDR1 SGHRS and CDR2 YFSETQ come from the germline V gene. Trimming removed 1 base from V and 7 bases from J; junction bases left unmatched: 12. CDR3 length: 17 residues. The CDR3 coding sequence is TGCGCCAGCAGCTTGAGTACCGGGACAGGGAATTGGAATGAGCAGTTCTTC. Amino acids: CASSLSTGTGNWNEQFF.

This clone was detected only a few times. The rearrangement joins TRBV9 to TRBJ2-7; the D gene is possibly TRBD2 (5 bases). The CDR3 length is 14 residues. The V gene's germline CDR1 is SGDLS and CDR2 YYNGEE. V shed 0 bases and J shed 5 bases, with 12 bases lying between them. The CDR3 DNA reads as TGTGCCAGCAGCGTAGACGGGGTACAAGACGAGCAGTACTTC. Protein: CASSVDGVQDEQYF. The full variable domain, rest sourced from reference TRBV9 and TRBJ2-7, is DSGVTQTPKHLITATGQRVTLRCSPRSGDLSVYWYQQSLDQGLQFLIQYYNGEERAKGNILERFSAQQFPDLHSELNLSSLELGDSALYFCASSVDGVQDEQYFGPGTRLTVT.

As concerns this clone: This sample also contains other DNA sequences that code for the same CDR3. This sequence joins TRBV5-1 and TRBJ2-5; maybe TRBD1 (5 bases). Trimming cost V 0 bases and J 3 bases, with 6 bases left between them. Germline CDR1 reads SGHRS; CDR2 reads YFSETQ. The CDR3 is 13 amino acids. The CDR3 DNA is TGCGCCAGCAGCTTGGCCAGGGAAGAGACCCAGTACTTC. It codes for CASSLAREETQYF. Full variable domain (missing parts from reference TRBV5-1 and TRBJ2-5): KAGVTQTPRYLIKTRGQQVTLSCSPISGHRSVSWYQQTPGQGLQFLFEYFSETQRNKGNFPGRFSGRQFSNSRSEMNVSTLELGDSALYLCASSLAREETQYFGPGTRLLVL.

This clone was picked up a small number of times. This chain links TRBV9 with TRBJ2-3; 8 nucleotides line up with TRBD2. Germline CDR1 and CDR2: SGDLS and YYNGEE. The V segment lost 4 bases and the J segment 3 bases; nucleotides outside the gene matches: 10. This CDR3 is 16 amino acids long. The CDR3, as DNA: TGTGCCAGCAGCACGTATAGCGGGGAGAGAACAGATACGCAGTATTTT. This sequence encodes CASSTYSGERTDTQYF.

The rearrangement joins TRBV5-1 to TRBJ2-4, with D perhaps TRBD2 (5 bases). CDR1 is SGHRS and CDR2 is YFSETQ in the germline V gene. V gave up 0 bases and J gave up 0 bases, with 13 bases separating them. This CDR3 is built from 17 residues. The CDR3, as DNA: TGCGCCAGCAGCTTGGATTGGGGAGAATTAGCCAAAAACATTCAGTACTTC. Translated, it gives CASSLDWGELAKNIQYF.

This clone was detected only a few times. The V and J genes are TRBV10-3 and TRBJ2-2; 9 bases map to TRBD1. The CDR3 has 15 amino acids. Germline V gives CDR1 ENHRY, CDR2 SYGVKD. Trimming took 6 bases from V and 4 from J; bases not matched to a gene: 6. The CDR3 loop is CAIRDGQGSTGELFF. CDR3 nucleotides: TGTGCCATCAGGGATGGACAGGGGAGCACCGGGGAGCTGTTTTTT.

This clone was found a few times. J is TRBJ2-3 and V is TRBV5-6; TRBD1 matches at 8 bases. The CDR3 covers 13 residues. Germline V gives CDR1 SGHDT, CDR2 YYEEEE. Trimming cost V 4 bases and J 6 bases; bases outside gene matches: 4. The CDR3 DNA is TGTGCCAGCAGCATGACAGGGGCCGATACGCAGTATTTT. This codes for CASSMTGADTQYF.

The J gene is TRBJ2-3, the V gene TRBV27, with D possibly TRBD2 on 7 matching bases. This CDR3 has 12 residues. Germline CDR1 reads MNHEY; CDR2 reads SMNVEV (reference sequence). The V end was cut by 8 bases, the J end by 9 bases, with 15 bases between. CDR3 in amino acids: CASWGGAGTQYF. As DNA, the CDR3 is TGTGCCAGCTGGGGGGGCGCTGGGACGCAGTATTTT.

The chain is built from TRBV4-3 and TRBJ1-2, with 10 bases that match TRBD1. The germline CDR1 and CDR2 sequences are LGHNA and YSLEER. The CDR3 has 16 residues. The junction had 9 bases not matched to a gene; V was cut back by 2 bases and J by 6 bases. CDR3 sequence reads: CASSQSNRQGADGYTF. CDR3 nucleotides: TGCGCCAGCAGCCAATCTAATCGACAGGGGGCTGATGGCTACACCTTC.

The sample holds a few counts of this clone. The V gene is TRBV30, the J gene TRBJ2-5, with 9 positions matching TRBD2. Germline CDR1 GTSNPN, CDR2 SVGIG (reference sequence). The CDR3 extends over 14 amino acids. V was clipped by 2 bases and J by 7 bases; unmatched bases: 8. The CDR3 DNA reads as TGTGCCTGGAGTTGGAATAGCGGGGGAGTGACCCAGTACTTC. It codes for CAWSWNSGGVTQYF.